This T cell receptor (beta chain) was observed in a study of Graves' ophthalmopathy and Graves' hyperthyroidism (dated by TCRdb to between 2018 and 2020). In terms of the full investigation: Hyperthyroidism was defined as stable when no progression to ophthalmopathy occurred within 18 months of follow-up. The study used signatures of the TCR beta repertoire to tell Graves' ophthalmopathy apart from Graves' hyperthyroidism and to predict which patients would progress to ophthalmopathy. In total, over 130 blood samples were TCR-sequenced: approximately 42 ophthalmopathy, around 75 hyperthyroidism and about 17 hyperthyroidism-to-ophthalmopathy patients. To explore V-J signatures that separate ophthalmopathy from hyperthyroidism, a discovery set of about 100 patients was enrolled, consisting of roughly 45 with ophthalmopathy and around 57 with stable hyperthyroidism. The independent validation cohort included under 20 hyperthyroidism patients plus 17 patients who later progressed from hyperthyroidism to ophthalmopathy. In more than five hyperthyroidism patients, the T-cell repertoires found in thyroid tissue were compared with those found in blood. Following sampling, methimazole starting at 30 mg daily was administered to hyperthyroidism patients, and high-dose intravenous methylprednisolone was administered to ophthalmopathy patients.

This clonotype was seen many times. Its cognate antigen has yet to be identified. No clone much larger than this one lies a single base away; base qualities are absent. Summary of the overall study and its limitations: Most expanded thyroid clonotypes with frequency above 0.001 were also detected in blood, suggesting blood repertoires may reflect the thyroid immune response. In cross-validation, the 13-signature model distinguished ophthalmopathy from stable hyperthyroidism with approximately 85% sensitivity and around 82% specificity, and in the test set the corresponding values were approximately 80% and 75%. In validation, the model predicted ophthalmopathy progression with about 71% sensitivity and 72% to 80% specificity; roughly 11 predicted patients were CT-confirmed with GO in a median of about 6.2 months. Sample size was not statistically predetermined, and group allocation was not concealed from the investigators.

TCR beta CDR3 regions were amplified from RNA transcripts for repertoire sequencing. The first round was an RT-PCR using HTBI primers with the Qiagen OneStep RT-PCR kit, and this first round was followed by a second-round multiplex PCR, then size selection and purification. The libraries underwent paired-end sequencing with 100 bp reads on an Illumina HiSeq2000. The authors' pipeline ran thus. SOAPnuke was used to process the reads, throwing out any read that had adapters, had uncalled bases, had a mean Phred below 15, or lacked an exact constant-primer or identifier match. COPE v1.2.5 was used to merge high-quality paired reads. Each unique nucleotide sequence was defined as a clonotype, and clonotypes were aligned to IMGT TRB V, D and J references with MiTCR v1.1. Only V-J combinations with frequency above 0.0001 were analysed, covering about 99% of repertoires. For each V-J combination, a TCR clonal expansion and chaos score was defined as F50 clonal expansion divided by the chaos observed in the TCRdist matrix. Features were reduced by Welch's t-statistics and random forest to approximately 13 V-J combinations, which fed a naive Bayes classifier. The Morisita-Horn index was used to measure how similar the thyroid and blood repertoires were. TCRdb reworked the public reads: Q25 trimming with fastp, MiXCR clone assembly, productive beta chains retained. Rows are combined by CDR3 protein, so each entry shows the most common genes and DNA. The authors' filters were not applied to this entry. A total of approximately 540,000 distinct CDR3 sequences appear in this sample, 39% of them only once. The ten largest make up about 4.2% of the sample.

Hyperthyroidism patients were newly diagnosed, were aged 18 to 65 years, and had a disease duration under 2 months. Anyone with other autoimmune diseases, uncontrolled infections, pregnancy or lactation was excluded from the study. Clinical symptoms, serum thyroxine, TRAb, thyroid ultrasound and orbital computed tomography formed the basis of the diagnosis. Total RNA was extracted using Trizol reagent, and RNA quality was checked on an Agilent 2100 Bioanalyzer. The material sequenced was peripheral blood or thyroid tissue (not recorded which). The TCR originated in an adult man with Graves' hyperthyroidism.

The bases read TGTGCCAGCACCGGGGGGACAGGGGGCTCTGGGGCCAACGTCCTGACTTTC. Its translation reads: CASTGGTGGSGANVLTF. The sequence is built from TRBV2 and TRBJ2-6; TRBD1 fits 11 bases in the junction. Including the terminal cysteine and phenylalanine, the CDR3 comprises 17 residues. Left in the record is the CDR3 DNA by itself, 51 bases read in frame from the first base. V ends up 7 bases short and J 0 bases short, with an unmatched junction base count of 5. The germline V gene gives CDR1 as SNHLY and CDR2 as FYNNEI.